In this sample, the clone carrying this T cell receptor beta chain turned up once. Measured with immunoSEQ multiplex PCR; TCRdb has only the in-frame clones, and not every one. The sample gives roughly 67,000 clones, roughly 84% of which show up once; roughly 6% is in the top ten. The data derive from a study of blood T cell repertoires in COVID-19. CDR3 length equals 15 residues. CDR1 and CDR2 from the germline V gene are KGHSH and LQKENI. The J segment lost 6 bases and the V segment lost 2 bases, leaving 7 bases of the junction unmatched. Sequenced sample: peripheral blood. J is TRBJ2-1 and V is TRBV18; TRBD1 matches at 7 bases. This receptor was obtained from a woman in her sixties or seventies with acute or convalescent COVID-19. The CDR3 is CASSPSGGPSNEQFF. The CDR3 DNA is TGTGCCAGCTCACCATCAGGGGGACCGAGCAATGAGCAGTTCTTC. The variable domain in full, with the rest retrieved from reference TRBV18 and TRBJ2-1, is NAGVMQNPRHLVRRRGQEARLRCSPMKGHSHVYWYRQLPEEGLKFMVYLQKENIIDESGMPKERFSAEFPKEGPSILRIQQVVRGDSAAYFCASSPSGGPSNEQFFGPGTRLTVL.